This TCR beta chain is from a study of blood T cell repertoires in COVID-19. In the study overall: The study drew acute and convalescent COVID-19 samples from the United States, Italy and Spain.

Germline CDR1 LNHDA, CDR2 SQIVND (reference sequence). The CDR3 runs 13 residues. V lost 10 bases and J lost 1, with 10 bases in between. The repertoire was sequenced with immunoSEQ multiplex PCR; TCRdb's copy has only in-frame clones and lacks some. In the table there are roughly 180,000 clones, more than 70% of which are singletons. The specimen sequenced was PBMCs or T cells enriched from blood (not recorded which). This clonotype originated in a man aged 55 to 70 who had recovered from COVID-19. V and J are TRBV19 and TRBJ2-2; a possible D gene is TRBD1 (5 bases). The CDR3 nucleotides read TGTGCCACAACTGACAGGAACACCGGGGAGCTGTTTTTT. It specifies CATTDRNTGELFF.